One sample yielded the 8 T cell receptor beta chains listed below, sequenced in a study of cytotoxic CD8 clonotypes in ibrutinib-treated CLL. Profiling relied on immunoSEQ multiplex PCR, and the TCRdb table lists in-frame clones only, not all of them. The sample includes about 200,000 clones, just over 70% of them seen just once. The sequences come from PBMCs, collected after 12 months of ibrutinib treatment. These receptor sequences come from a human donor with chronic lymphocytic leukemia.

The chain couples TRBV9 to TRBJ2-6; the D gene is possibly TRBD2 (5 bases). Between the trimmed V and J ends, which lost 3 bases and 1 base, there was a span of 8 bases. CDR3 length: 15 amino acids. Germline CDR1 SGDLS, CDR2 YYNGEE. CDR3 in amino acids: CASSDRGSGANVLTF. The CDR3 coding sequence is TGTGCCAGCAGCGATCGGGGTTCTGGGGCCAACGTCCTGACTTTC.

The CDR3 bases are TGTGCCAGCTCCAACTCGGGGGGTGGCAATCAGCCCCAGCATTTT. Its protein is CASSNSGGGNQPQHF. The chain uses TRBV18 and TRBJ1-5; TRBD1 might be the D (5 bases). V lost 6 bases and J 2 bases, leaving 14 bases between the germline ends. CDR1 and CDR2 (germline): KGHSH, LQKENI. This CDR3 has 15 amino acids.

V and J are TRBV27 and TRBJ2-1; D remains ambiguous. The germline V gene encodes CDR1 MNHEY and CDR2 SMNVEV (reference sequence). Trimming removed 2 bases at V and 5 bases at J, with 13 bases between. This CDR3 contains 15 residues. The DNA of the CDR3 is TGTGCCAGCAGTTTAAGGTGGCTAGAAAACAATGAGCAGTTCTTC. Its translation: CASSLRWLENNEQFF.

The chain has TRBV29-1 and TRBJ1-2, with a weak D call TRBD1 (5 bases). V lost 7 bases and J lost 4, with 16 bases in between. The CDR3 has 13 residues. CDR1 SQVTM and CDR2 ANQGSEA come from the germline V gene. CDR3 in amino acids: CSAESGTGYGYTF. CDR3 DNA sequence: TGCAGCGCAGAATCAGGGACGGGCTATGGCTACACCTTC.

This chain connects TRBV7-2 to TRBJ1-2; TRBD1 might be the D (5 bases). V was cut by 1 base and J by 4 bases, with 13 bases left in between. The CDR3 loop spans 15 amino acids. Germline CDR1 reads SGHTA; CDR2 reads FQGNSA. For the CDR3, the DNA is TGTGCCAGCAGCTTAGGGGGGTGGGGTACCTATGGCTACACCTTC. Its translation: CASSLGGWGTYGYTF.

The chain is built from TRBV27 and TRBJ1-2, with D hard to call. V gave up 6 bases and J gave up 10 bases, with 18 bases separating them. From germline, CDR1 is MNHEY and CDR2 SMNVEV (reference sequence). This CDR3 is 13 amino acids long. The CDR3 DNA sequence: TGTGCCAGCAGCCCGCGGCTTGGAGGAGCCTACACCTTC. Protein sequence: CASSPRLGGAYTF.

There are many counts of this clone. V is TRBV6-1 and J is TRBJ2-5; D remains unclear. The CDR3 consists of 13 residues. Germline-derived CDR1 and CDR2 are MNHNS and SASEGT. V was trimmed by 7 bases and J by 4 bases, leaving 13 bases between them. The CDR3 nucleotides are TGTGCCAGCACTCCCCCTTGGGGAGAGACCCAGTACTTC. It is translated as CASTPPWGETQYF.

V usage is TRBV18 and J usage is TRBJ1-2, with D uncertain. Germline V gives CDR1 KGHSH, CDR2 LQKENI. This CDR3 region has 13 residues. V lost 6 bases and J lost 4, with 12 bases in between. The chain's CDR3 is CASSPSGRYGYTF. CDR3 nucleotides: TGTGCCAGCTCCCCAAGCGGCCGCTATGGCTACACCTTC.